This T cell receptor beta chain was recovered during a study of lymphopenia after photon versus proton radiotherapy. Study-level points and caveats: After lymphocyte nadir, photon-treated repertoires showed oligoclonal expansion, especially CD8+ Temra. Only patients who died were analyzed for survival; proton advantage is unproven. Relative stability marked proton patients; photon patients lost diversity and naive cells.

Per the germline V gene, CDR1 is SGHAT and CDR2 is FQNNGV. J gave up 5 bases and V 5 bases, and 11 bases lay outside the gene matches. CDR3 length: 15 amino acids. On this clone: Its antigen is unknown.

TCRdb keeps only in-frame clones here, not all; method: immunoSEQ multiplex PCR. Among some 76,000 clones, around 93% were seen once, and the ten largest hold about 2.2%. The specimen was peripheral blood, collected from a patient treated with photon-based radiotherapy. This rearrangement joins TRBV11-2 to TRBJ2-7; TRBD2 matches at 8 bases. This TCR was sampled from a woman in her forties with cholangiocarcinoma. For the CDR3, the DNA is TGTGCCAGCAGCCCCCTCCGGGGCGGGAGGCACGAGCAGTACTTC. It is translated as CASSPLRGGRHEQYF.